This T cell receptor beta chain was sequenced during a study of spatial heterogeneity in lung cancer. This clonotype was recorded a few times. What it binds is not known. Using its own MiXCR run on the 5' RACE reads, TCRdb lists one record per CDR3 protein. The sample contains about 100,000 distinct CDR3 sequences, 3.5% to 5% of which appear only once. Trimming stripped 6 bases from V and 6 bases from J, with 17 bases between. The CDR3 contains 15 residues. Time point of the sample: sample taken at primary tumor resection. Whole RNA, isolated from tumor, nontumor lung or frozen PBMC, was sequenced without prior sorting. Findings and limits, study-wide: One measure, the expanded intratumoral alpha and beta TCR count, tracked tumor mutation counts.

The sequence was collected from a male donor with early-stage non-small cell lung cancer. The sequencing here drew on lung tumor tissue, taken at surgery. The gene calls are TRBV12-3 or TRBV12-4 and TRBJ2-2, with D unclear. CDR3 in DNA: TGTGCCAGCAGCGTACAGAGGAGACCCCCCGGGGAGCTGTTTTTT. Translated: CASSVQRRPPGELFF.